This paragraph reports one TCR beta chain. Its antigen is unknown. The record has no base qualities; no much larger clone is one base away. TCRbeta CDR3 regions were amplified from genomic DNA by means of the immunoSEQ Assay, a bias-controlled multiplex PCR. The original pipeline was this. Within the assay, amplification of reference gene primers was used to estimate how many nucleated cells each sample contained. To quantify the absolute abundance of each unique TCRbeta CDR3 rearrangement, sequence reads were collapsed and filtered. For each sample, productive Simpson clonality was calculated by taking the square root of Simpson's diversity index across productive rearrangements. The immuneACCESS repertoire file appears here via TCRdb, limited to in-frame rearrangements. These files lack a portion of the clones; in checked studies, under half of the deficit traces to unresolved V genes, and the cause of the others is not known. D and trimming come from the DNA, and the V and J calls and clone size come from that table. Present in this sample are hundreds of thousands of clones, under 90% of which were seen just once. The ten top clones hold around 10% of the sample.

V drops 4 bases and J drops 1 base, leaving 11 bases in between. There are 16 amino acids in the CDR3, from cysteine to phenylalanine inclusive. CDR3 DNA is the only sequence kept; it has 48 bases, read in frame from the first base. CDR1 and CDR2 are drawn from the germline V gene (reference sequence): MNHEY, SMNVEV. This entry belongs to a study of blood T cell repertoires in COVID-19 (TCRdb year 2020). Regarding the complete study: Samples from collaborators originated in the United States, Italy and Spain and spanned both the acute and convalescent phases of COVID-19. The sample metadata nearly always contained a de-identified subject ID, COVID-19 status, age in years and sex. Samples came from the ongoing ImmuneRACE study (first 160 participants) plus 1,254 subjects from 6 global collaborators. The prospective study material was composed of cDNA or gDNA derived from T cells, B-cell-depleted T cells, or PBMCs. A freely available public database, intended as a resource for researchers studying the immune response to SARS-CoV-2, is where the repertoires were released. Subjects who had been exposed to COVID-19, were actively infected with it, or had recovered from it provided the deeply sampled blood TCRbeta repertoires that made up the dataset. Where HLA class I and class II types were available, the types were taken from metadata supplied by the sample provider, not from assay-based typing. Results the study describes overall, beyond this receptor: The quantity of clinical and demographic metadata differed by source and by participant and was supplied without curation.

At one collaborating source in Seattle, patients were enrolled during active infection and were followed longitudinally through the course of disease. Each collaborating institution followed its own protocols to collect whole blood in K2EDTA tubes. For TCRbeta analysis, collaborator samples were shipped as frozen whole blood, as isolated PBMCs, or as DNA extracted from either sample type. The source is a man between 50 and 59 years old with COVID-19, enrolled during active disease. Sample: peripheral blood. The chain couples TRBV27 to TRBJ1-6; a weak D assignment points to TRBD1 (5 bases agree). CDR3 protein: CASSYRGGSYNSPLHF. The nucleotides read TGTGCCAGCAGTTACCGGGGGGGGTCCTATAATTCACCCCTCCACTTT.